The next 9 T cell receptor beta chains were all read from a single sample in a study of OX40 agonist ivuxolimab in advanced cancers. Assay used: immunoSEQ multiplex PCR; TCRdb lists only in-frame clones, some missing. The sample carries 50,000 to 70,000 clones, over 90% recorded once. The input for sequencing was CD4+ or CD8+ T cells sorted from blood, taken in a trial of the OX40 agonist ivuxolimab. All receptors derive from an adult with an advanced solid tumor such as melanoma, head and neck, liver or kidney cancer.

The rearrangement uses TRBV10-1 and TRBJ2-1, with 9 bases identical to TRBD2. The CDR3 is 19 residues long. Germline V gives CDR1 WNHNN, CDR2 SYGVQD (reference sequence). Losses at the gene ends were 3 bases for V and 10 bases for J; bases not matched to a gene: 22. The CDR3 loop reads CASSESASGILDNGREQFF. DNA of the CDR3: TGCGCCAGCAGTGAAAGCGCTAGCGGGATCCTAGATAACGGAAGGGAGCAGTTCTTC.

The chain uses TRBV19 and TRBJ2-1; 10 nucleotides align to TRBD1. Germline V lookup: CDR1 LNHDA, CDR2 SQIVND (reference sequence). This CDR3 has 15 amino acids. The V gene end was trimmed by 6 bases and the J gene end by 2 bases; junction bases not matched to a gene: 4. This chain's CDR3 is CASSMTGGTYNEQFF. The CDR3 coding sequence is TGTGCCAGTAGCATGACAGGGGGCACCTACAATGAGCAGTTCTTC.

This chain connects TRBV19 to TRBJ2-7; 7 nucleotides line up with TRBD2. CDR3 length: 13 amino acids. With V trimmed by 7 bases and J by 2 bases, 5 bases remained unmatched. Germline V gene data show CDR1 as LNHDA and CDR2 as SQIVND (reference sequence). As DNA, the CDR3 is TGTGCCAGTACCCCGGGAGGAGCCTACGAGCAGTACTTC. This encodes CASTPGGAYEQYF.

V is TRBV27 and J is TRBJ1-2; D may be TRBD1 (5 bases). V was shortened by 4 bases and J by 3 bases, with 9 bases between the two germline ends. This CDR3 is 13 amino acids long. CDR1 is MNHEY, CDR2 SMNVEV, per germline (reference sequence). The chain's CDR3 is CASSYGRDYGYTF. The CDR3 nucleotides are TGTGCCAGCAGTTACGGCAGGGACTATGGCTACACCTTC.

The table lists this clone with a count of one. CDR3 DNA: TGTGCCAGCAGTTACACCCAGACGGGTCAAGAGACCCAGTACTTC. Translating gives CASSYTQTGQETQYF. This chain connects TRBV6-5 to TRBJ2-5, with D unresolved. The V gene's germline CDR1 is MNHEY and CDR2 SVGAGI. The CDR3 covers 15 residues. V lost 2 bases to trimming and J lost 2 bases, with 12 bases between them.

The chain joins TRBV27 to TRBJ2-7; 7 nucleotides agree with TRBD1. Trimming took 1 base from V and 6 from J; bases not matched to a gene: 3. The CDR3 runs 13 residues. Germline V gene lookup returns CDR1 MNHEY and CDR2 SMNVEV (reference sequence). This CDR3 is CASSLYNRGEQYF. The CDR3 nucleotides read TGTGCCAGCAGTTTATACAACAGGGGCGAGCAGTACTTC.

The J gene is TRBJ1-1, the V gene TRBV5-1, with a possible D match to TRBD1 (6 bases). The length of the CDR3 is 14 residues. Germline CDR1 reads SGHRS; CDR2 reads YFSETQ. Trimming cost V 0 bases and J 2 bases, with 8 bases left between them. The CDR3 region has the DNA TGCGCCAGCAGCTTGGGGACAGCCAACACTGAAGCTTTCTTT. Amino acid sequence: CASSLGTANTEAFF.

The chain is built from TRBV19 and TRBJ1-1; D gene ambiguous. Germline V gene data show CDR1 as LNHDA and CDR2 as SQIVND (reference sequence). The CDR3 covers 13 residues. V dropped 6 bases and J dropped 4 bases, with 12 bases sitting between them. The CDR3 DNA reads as TGTGCCAGTAGGTTTGGGTGGAGCACTGAAGCTTTCTTT. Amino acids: CASRFGWSTEAFF. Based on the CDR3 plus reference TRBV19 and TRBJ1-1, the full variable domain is DGGITQSPKYLFRKEGQNVTLSCEQNLNHDAMYWYRQDPGQGLRLIYYSQIVNDFQKGDIAEGYSVSREKKESFPLTVTSAQKNPTAFYLCASRFGWSTEAFFGQGTRLTVV.

The DNA for the CDR3 is TGTGCCAGCAGCTTAGCGACTAGCGGGAGGGCCTACAATGAGCAGTTCTTC. As protein: CASSLATSGRAYNEQFF. The chain combines TRBV7-6 with TRBJ2-1; 14 bases match TRBD2. Germline loops: CDR1 SGHVS, CDR2 FNYEAQ. V shed 0 bases, J shed 2 bases, and the junction held 0 bases outside the gene matches. The CDR3 runs 17 residues.